The 23 T cell receptor beta chains given below trace back to one sample, sequenced in a study of regulatory T cells in long-lasting Graves disease. Arm-PCR of CDR3 regions and iRepertoire HTBI primers were the basis on which TCR beta libraries were built. TCRdb used MiXCR to reprocess the multiplex PCR reads, holding one entry per CDR3 protein. The sample shows 390,000 or so distinct CDR3 sequences, approximately 25% of them seen only once. Sample time point: persistent/refractory GD, antithyroid drugs over 5 years with positive TRAb. Generation of the TCR library employed RNA extracted from PBMCs. Source: peripheral blood mononuclear cells (PBMCs), taken when the disease was refractory, from a patient treated with antithyroid drugs. All receptors come from a woman in her 40s with Graves disease.

This clonotype showed up many times. V and J are TRBV27 and TRBJ2-7; no clear D. CDR1 is MNHEY, CDR2 SMNVEV, per germline (reference sequence). The CDR3 contains 14 residues. V lost 0 bases, J lost 3 bases, and 9 bases lay in between. The CDR3, as DNA: TGTGCCAGCAGTTTATCGATCCAGATCTACGAGCAGTACTTC. Protein sequence: CASSLSIQIYEQYF.

This clonotype was found a few times. The chain combines TRBV7-2 with TRBJ2-2; D unresolved. CDR3 size: 13 residues. Germline V lookup: CDR1 SGHTA, CDR2 FQGNSA. V lost 6 bases, J lost 9 bases, and 14 bases lay in between. CDR3 protein: CASSPRSGRELFF. The CDR3 coding sequence is TGTGCCAGCAGTCCCAGGTCGGGTAGGGAGCTGTTTTTT.

This clonotype was found a few times. CDR3 sequence reads: CAISEAGGNTGELFF. CDR3 bases: TGTGCCATCAGTGAGGCGGGAGGGAACACCGGGGAGCTGTTTTTT. The chain carries TRBV10-3 and TRBJ2-2; 8 bases are shared with TRBD2. After removal of 2 bases from V and 1 base from J, the junction contained 0 bases not matched to a gene. The CDR3 sequence is 15 residues long. From germline, CDR1 is ENHRY and CDR2 SYGVKD.

This clonotype was picked up many times. The V and J genes are TRBV11-2 and TRBJ2-7, with D perhaps matching TRBD2 (6 bases). The CDR3 consists of 12 residues. The V gene lost 1 base and the J gene lost 6 bases, with 7 bases spanning the gap. Germline CDR1 reads SGHAT; CDR2 reads FQNNGV. The CDR3 DNA follows: TGTGCCAGCAGCTTAGGACTAGGCGAGCAGTACTTC. Its translation is CASSLGLGEQYF.

V usage is TRBV19 and J usage is TRBJ2-2; D unresolved. Germline assignment: CDR1 LNHDA and CDR2 SQIVND (reference sequence). Trimming removed 3 bases from V and 4 bases from J, with 12 bases in between. The CDR3 totals 15 residues. The DNA of the CDR3 is TGTGCCAGTAGTATTGCAAGGGTTGGCACCGGGGAGCTGTTTTTT. Amino acids: CASSIARVGTGELFF.

The V gene is TRBV11-2, the J gene TRBJ2-1; 7 bases are a match to TRBD2. Germline CDR1 is SGHAT and CDR2 is FQNNGV. The CDR3 loop spans 16 amino acids. The V gene end was trimmed by 5 bases and the J gene end by 0 bases; junction bases not matched to a gene: 7. CDR3: CASSIIAGRSYNEQFF. As DNA, the CDR3 is TGTGCCAGCAGCATTATAGCGGGCCGCTCCTACAATGAGCAGTTCTTC.

Only a few counts were recorded for this clonotype. The chain employs TRBV7-9 and TRBJ2-7, with 8 bases that match TRBD1. Germline values: CDR1 SEHNR, CDR2 FQNEAQ (reference sequence). V shed 1 base, J shed 6 bases, and the junction held 8 bases outside the gene matches. CDR3 length equals 15 residues. CDR3 sequence reads: CASSLGGQAFREQYF. For the CDR3, the DNA is TGTGCCAGCAGCTTAGGGGGACAGGCTTTTCGCGAGCAGTACTTC.

This clonotype occurred a few times. The chain joins TRBV30 to TRBJ2-7; 9 nucleotides align to TRBD2. CDR3 length: 13 amino acids. Germline trimming cut 2 bases from V and 5 bases from J; bases unmatched to any gene: 4. Germline V gene data show CDR1 as GTSNPN and CDR2 as SVGIG (reference sequence). This CDR3 reads CAWSWTSANEQYF. The DNA for the CDR3 is TGTGCCTGGAGTTGGACTAGCGCCAACGAGCAGTACTTC.

The chain has TRBV19 and TRBJ1-5; D may be TRBD1 (6 bases). V dropped 8 bases and J dropped 9 bases, with 17 bases sitting between them. The CDR3 is made up of 13 amino acids. Per the germline V gene, CDR1 is LNHDA and CDR2 is SQIVND (reference sequence). CDR3 region: CASDDRSKGPQHF. The CDR3 nucleotides read TGTGCCAGTGATGACAGGTCGAAAGGGCCCCAGCATTTT.

This clonotype was counted between two and nine times. This chain joins TRBV20-1 and TRBJ2-5, with D possibly being TRBD1 (5 bases). Germline CDR1 DFQATT, CDR2 SNEGSKA (reference sequence). The CDR3 covers 10 residues. Trimming took 3 bases from V and 13 from J, leaving 12 bases between them. The CDR3 DNA sequence: TGCAGTGCTAGCCGGCAGGGTCTGTACTTC. As protein: CSASRQGLYF.

This clonotype was counted ten times or more. The chain joins TRBV27 to TRBJ2-7, with D hard to call. CDR1 MNHEY and CDR2 SMNVEV come from the germline V gene (reference sequence). This CDR3 has 14 residues. Trimming shortened V by 0 bases and J by 2 bases, and 8 bases separated the two germline ends. In DNA, the CDR3 is TGTGCCAGCAGTTTATCCCCCGAAGCCTACGAGCAGTACTTC. Translated: CASSLSPEAYEQYF.

There are a few counts of this clonotype. This chain joins TRBV27 and TRBJ1-1, with D perhaps matching TRBD1 (5 bases). The CDR3 is 15 residues long. Per germline, CDR1 MNHEY and CDR2 SMNVEV (reference sequence). V was clipped by 0 bases and J by 0 bases, with 8 bases between them. CDR3 protein: CASSLSGTMNTEAFF. The CDR3 DNA reads TGTGCCAGCAGTTTATCGGGGACCATGAACACTGAAGCTTTCTTT.

This clonotype was observed at least ten times. The chain carries TRBV20-1 and TRBJ1-1; D is perhaps TRBD1 (5 bases). This CDR3 comprises 13 residues. V was shortened by 4 bases and J by 9 bases, with 18 bases between the two germline ends. Germline V lookup: CDR1 DFQATT, CDR2 SNEGSKA (reference sequence). The CDR3 DNA sequence: TGCAGTGCTAATAGGGACGCTCCTCCGCAAGCTTTCTTT. This sequence encodes CSANRDAPPQAFF.

The J gene is TRBJ2-3, the V gene TRBV2, with a weak D call TRBD2 (5 bases). CDR3 size: 15 residues. Trimming removed 5 bases from V and 1 base from J, with 13 bases in between. Germline V gives CDR1 SNHLY, CDR2 FYNNEI. The DNA of the CDR3 is TGTGCCAGCAGTTATTTCAGGACTCGCACAGATACGCAGTATTTT. Its protein is CASSYFRTRTDTQYF.

This clonotype showed up just once. The chain links TRBV27 to TRBJ2-3, with D maybe TRBD1 (5 bases). The CDR3 length is 15 residues. Trimming took off 6 bases at V and 0 bases at J, with 13 bases between the two ends. The germline CDR1 and CDR2 sequences are MNHEY and SMNVEV (reference sequence). CDR3 sequence: CASSPWGPSTDTQYF. In DNA form, the CDR3 reads TGTGCCAGCAGCCCTTGGGGCCCTAGCACAGATACGCAGTATTTT.

This clonotype was counted ten times or more. V is TRBV20-1 and J is TRBJ2-7; the D gene is possibly TRBD1 (6 bases). Between the trimmed V and J ends, which lost 0 bases and 7 bases, there was a span of 16 bases. Germline loops: CDR1 DFQATT, CDR2 SNEGSKA (reference sequence). This CDR3 region has 14 residues. CDR3 sequence reads: CSARDSRQVGEQYF. CDR3 nucleotides: TGCAGTGCTAGAGACTCTCGACAGGTTGGGGAGCAGTACTTC.

The CDR3 DNA follows: TGTGCCAGCAGTAGGGAAGAGTGGCAGCCCCAGCATTTT. Translation: CASSREEWQPQHF. The rearrangement joins TRBV2 to TRBJ1-5; D gene ambiguous. The CDR3 totals 13 residues. V lost 5 bases and J lost 7, with 12 bases in between. CDR1 and CDR2 from the germline V gene are SNHLY and FYNNEI. Combining the CDR3 with reference TRBV2 and TRBJ1-5 gives the whole variable domain EPEVTQTPSHQVTQMGQEVILRCVPISNHLYFYWYRQILGQKVEFLVSFYNNEISEKSEIFDDQFSVERPDGSNFTLKIRSTKLEDSAMYFCASSREEWQPQHFGDGTRLSIL.

The rearrangement links TRBV5-1 to TRBJ2-3; 11 bases line up with TRBD2. Germline assignment: CDR1 SGHRS and CDR2 YFSETQ. J lost 5 bases, V lost 3 bases, and 2 bases had no gene match. The CDR3 spans 14 residues. CDR3: CASSSGTSGDTQYF. Written as DNA, the CDR3 is TGCGCCAGCAGCTCCGGGACTAGCGGAGATACGCAGTATTTT.

The chain is built from TRBV30 and TRBJ1-6, with D perhaps TRBD1 (6 bases). Deletions cut 3 bases from V and 9 bases from J, with 30 bases between. CDR1 and CDR2 (germline): GTSNPN, SVGIG (reference sequence). The CDR3 is 19 residues long. CDR3 loop: CAWSRPRGPQDSKSSPLHF. The CDR3 DNA follows: TGTGCCTGGAGCCGCCCTCGGGGCCCCCAGGACAGTAAAAGTTCACCCCTCCACTTT.

The table lists this clonotype with many counts. This chain uses TRBV20-1 with TRBJ2-1; 9 positions match TRBD2. The V gene end was trimmed by 0 bases and the J gene end by 9 bases; junction bases not matched to a gene: 15. The CDR3 is made up of 17 amino acids. Germline loops: CDR1 DFQATT, CDR2 SNEGSKA (reference sequence). CDR3 sequence reads: CSARDRIAGASWSEQFF. The CDR3 DNA sequence: TGCAGTGCTAGAGATCGAATAGCGGGAGCTAGCTGGAGTGAGCAGTTCTTC.

This clonotype has a count of ten or more. The CDR3 loop reads CASGVSGSGQETQYF. The CDR3 DNA follows: TGTGCCAGCGGAGTTAGCGGGAGTGGTCAAGAGACCCAGTACTTC. This sequence joins TRBV6-1 and TRBJ2-5; 9 bases align to TRBD2. The CDR3 consists of 15 residues. J was trimmed by 2 bases and V by 8 bases; bases with no gene match: 9. Germline V gene data show CDR1 as MNHNS and CDR2 as SASEGT.

At least ten counts were recorded for this clonotype. The V call is TRBV12-3 or TRBV12-4, the J call TRBJ1-5; D not certain. Trimming shortened V by 2 bases and J by 6 bases, and 11 bases separated the two germline ends. The CDR3 length is 14 residues. As DNA, the CDR3 is TGTGCCAGCAGTTTACGGAGGGTTGTTCAGCCCCAGCATTTT. The encoded protein is CASSLRRVVQPQHF.

The V gene is TRBV29-1, the J gene TRBJ2-7, with 11 positions matching TRBD2. Germline V lookup: CDR1 SQVTM, CDR2 ANQGSEA. The length of the CDR3 is 14 residues. V trimming: 2 bases; J trimming: 5 bases; junction bases outside the gene matches: 5. The CDR3 protein is CSVENASGRNEQYF. CDR3 DNA: TGCAGCGTTGAAAATGCTAGCGGGAGGAACGAGCAGTACTTC.